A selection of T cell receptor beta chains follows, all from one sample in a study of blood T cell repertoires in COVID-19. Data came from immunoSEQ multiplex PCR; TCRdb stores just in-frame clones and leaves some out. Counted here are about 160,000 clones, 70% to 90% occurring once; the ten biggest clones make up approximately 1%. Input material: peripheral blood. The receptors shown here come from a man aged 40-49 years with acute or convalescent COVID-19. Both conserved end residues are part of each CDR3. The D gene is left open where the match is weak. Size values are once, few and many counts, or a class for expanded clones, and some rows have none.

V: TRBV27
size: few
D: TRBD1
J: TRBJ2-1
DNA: TGTGCCAGCAGTCCTGACAGGGGAGGTGGGAATGAGCAGTTCTTC
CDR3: CASSPDRGGGNEQFF

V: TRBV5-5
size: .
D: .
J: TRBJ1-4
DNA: TGTGCCAGCAGCGGTTGGGGTGCCCGGGGGGAAAAACTGTTTTTT
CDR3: CASSGWGARGEKLFF

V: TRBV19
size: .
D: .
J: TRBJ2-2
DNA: TGTGCCAGTAGTACTCAACTCGATGGCACCGGGGAGCTGTTTTTT
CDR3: CASSTQLDGTGELFF

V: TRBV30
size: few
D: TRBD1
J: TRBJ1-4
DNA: TGTGCCTGGAGGGACAGGGGAGATACAAAACTGTTTTTT
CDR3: CAWRDRGDTKLFF

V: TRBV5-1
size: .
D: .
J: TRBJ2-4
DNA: TGCGCCAGCAGCTCGGACAGTCTAGCCAAAAACATTCAGTACTTC
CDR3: CASSSDSLAKNIQYF

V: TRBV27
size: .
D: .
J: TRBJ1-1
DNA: TGTGCCAGCAAAACAGGGAGTAGGACTGAAGCTTTCTTT
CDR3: CASKTGSRTEAFF

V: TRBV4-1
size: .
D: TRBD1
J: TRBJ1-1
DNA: TGCGCCAGCAGCCAGGGACAGGTCCTGAACACTGAAGCTTTCTTT
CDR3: CASSQGQVLNTEAFF

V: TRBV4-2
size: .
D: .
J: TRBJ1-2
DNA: TGTGCCAGCAGCCAACGCCAGACTAACTATGGCTACACCTTC
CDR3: CASSQRQTNYGYTF

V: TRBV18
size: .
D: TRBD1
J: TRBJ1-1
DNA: TGTGCCAGCTCACCAAAGGGACAGGTGGGAACTGAAGCTTTCTTT
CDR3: CASSPKGQVGTEAFF

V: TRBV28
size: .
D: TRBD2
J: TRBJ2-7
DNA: TGTGCCAGCCAAAGACTAGCGGGATCGGACTACGAGCAGTACTTC
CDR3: CASQRLAGSDYEQYF

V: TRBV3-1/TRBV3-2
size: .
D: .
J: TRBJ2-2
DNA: TGTGCCAGCAGCCCTTTCGGGACAACGAACACCGGGGAGCTGTTTTTT
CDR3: CASSPFGTTNTGELFF

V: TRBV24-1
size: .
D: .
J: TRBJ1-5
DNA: TGTGCCACCAGTGATGCCCGGGACGGGGGGGGCAATCAGCCCCAGCATTTT
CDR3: CATSDARDGGGNQPQHF

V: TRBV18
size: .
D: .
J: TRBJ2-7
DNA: TGTGCCAGCTCACCGTGGCAACAAAGCTCCTACGAGCAGTACTTC
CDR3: CASSPWQQSSYEQYF

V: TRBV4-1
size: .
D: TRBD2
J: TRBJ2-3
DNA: TGCGCCAGCAGCCAAGAAGGGACTAGCGGACCTAGCACAGATACGCAGTATTTT
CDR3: CASSQEGTSGPSTDTQYF

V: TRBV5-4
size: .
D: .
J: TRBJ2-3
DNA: TGTGCCAGCAGCTTAGATAGCGCGACGAGCACAGATACGCAGTATTTT
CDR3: CASSLDSATSTDTQYF

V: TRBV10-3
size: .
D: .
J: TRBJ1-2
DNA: TGTGCCATCAGTGAAGGCAGGGGCTATGGCTACACCTTC
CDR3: CAISEGRGYGYTF

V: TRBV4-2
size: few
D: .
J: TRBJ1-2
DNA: TGTGCCAGCAGCCAAGATCTTTCGGCGGGGCTGGAGGCTGGCTACACCTTC
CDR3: CASSQDLSAGLEAGYTF

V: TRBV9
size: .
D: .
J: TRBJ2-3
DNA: TGTGCCAGCAGCGTAGGGGGGGTTAGGACAGATACGCAGTATTTT
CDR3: CASSVGGVRTDTQYF

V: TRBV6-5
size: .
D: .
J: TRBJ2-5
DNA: TGTGCCAGCAGTCCTAATCGGGAGACCCAGTACTTC
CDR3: CASSPNRETQYF

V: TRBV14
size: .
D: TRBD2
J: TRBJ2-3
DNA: TGTGCCAGCAGCCCGAGACTAGCGGGGGAATTCACAGATACGCAGTATTTT
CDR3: CASSPRLAGEFTDTQYF